Listed below are T cell receptor beta chains from one sample, sequenced in a study of blood T cell repertoires in COVID-19. Sequencing was performed with immunoSEQ multiplex PCR; in TCRdb, only in-frame clones are kept and a portion is missing. Of fewer than 40,000 clones in the sample, approximately 90% are singletons; the top ten hold around 5%. The source material was peripheral blood. The receptors originated from a human donor in a cohort sampled during active COVID-19. Each CDR3 is given with its conserved first and last residue. Each record gives: CDR3 DNA, CDR3 protein, clone size, V gene, D gene, J gene. The D gene is left open where the match is weak. Some rows mark clone size as missing; the rest say once, few, many or name a class of expanded clone.

cdr3_nt: TGTGCCAGCAGTTACGTCAGCTATGGCTACACCTTC; cdr3_aa: CASSYVSYGYTF; clone_size: -; v_call: TRBV6-6; d_call: -; j_call: TRBJ1-2
cdr3_nt: TGTGCCACCAGCAGAGATACGGTGTATGGCTACACCTTC; cdr3_aa: CATSRDTVYGYTF; clone_size: -; v_call: TRBV15; d_call: -; j_call: TRBJ1-2
cdr3_nt: TGCGCCAGCAGCCAGGGTTTAATGCGCGCCGCGGGCGGCCAAGAGACCCAGTACTTC; cdr3_aa: CASSQGLMRAAGGQETQYF; clone_size: -; v_call: TRBV4-1; d_call: -; j_call: TRBJ2-5
cdr3_nt: TGTGCTAGTGGTTTGGCCTATGACAGGGGGACCGGGGAGCTGTTTTTT; cdr3_aa: CASGLAYDRGTGELFF; clone_size: -; v_call: TRBV12-5; d_call: TRBD1; j_call: TRBJ2-2
cdr3_nt: TGTGCCAGCCAGTTATCCGGGACAGGGGGACCAACGGCTTTCTTT; cdr3_aa: CASQLSGTGGPTAFF; clone_size: -; v_call: TRBV19; d_call: TRBD1; j_call: TRBJ1-1
cdr3_nt: TGTGCCAGCAGCTCTTCTACAGGGTTTTATGGCTACACCTTC; cdr3_aa: CASSSSTGFYGYTF; clone_size: -; v_call: TRBV5-4; d_call: -; j_call: TRBJ1-2
cdr3_nt: TGTGCCAGCAGTGAACAGGGACTAGCGGGGAGGGAGACCCAGTACTTC; cdr3_aa: CASSEQGLAGRETQYF; clone_size: once; v_call: TRBV6-1; d_call: TRBD2; j_call: TRBJ2-5
cdr3_nt: TGTGCTAGCAGCTTCGGACAGGGCCCCTACAATGAGCAGTTCTTC; cdr3_aa: CASSFGQGPYNEQFF; clone_size: -; v_call: TRBV7-7; d_call: TRBD1; j_call: TRBJ2-1
cdr3_nt: TGTGCCAGTAGTATACCGGTACTCGACTATGGCTACACCTTC; cdr3_aa: CASSIPVLDYGYTF; clone_size: few; v_call: TRBV19; d_call: -; j_call: TRBJ1-2
cdr3_nt: TGTGCCAGCAGCCCGCTGGTTGGCTACACTGAAGCTTTCTTT; cdr3_aa: CASSPLVGYTEAFF; clone_size: -; v_call: TRBV11-2; d_call: -; j_call: TRBJ1-1
cdr3_nt: TGCGCCAGCAGCCTACGGACAGACGGTGAGCAGTTCTTC; cdr3_aa: CASSLRTDGEQFF; clone_size: -; v_call: TRBV5-1; d_call: -; j_call: TRBJ2-1
cdr3_nt: TGTGCCAGCATTCTGTCCTTACCGGGCACTGAAGCTTTCTTT; cdr3_aa: CASILSLPGTEAFF; clone_size: -; v_call: TRBV6-4; d_call: -; j_call: TRBJ1-1
cdr3_nt: TGTGCCAGCAGAAGGGGTGGAGGGTACGATGAGCAGTTCTTC; cdr3_aa: CASRRGGGYDEQFF; clone_size: once; v_call: TRBV6-5; d_call: -; j_call: TRBJ2-1